Presented here are 30 T cell receptor beta chains from one specimen sequenced in a study of post-analysis software for immune sequencing data (dated by TCRdb to the mid-2010s). Overall study results and their limits: Patients showed significantly higher frequencies than controls for about five TRBV segments, among them TRBV5-6, TRBV5-1 and TRBV20-1.

Library method: PCR. Sequenced on an Illumina HiSeq 2500. To reduce PCR and sequencing biases, unique molecular identifiers were built into the TCR beta cDNA libraries. In TCRdb, the public reads were trimmed at Q25 with fastp and aligned with MiXCR, with productive beta chains retained. A single entry per CDR3 protein holds the most common genes and DNA from its merged rows. The sample profile shows about 770,000 distinct CDR3 sequences; 40% to 55% of them were found once. The ten largest clones take up over 4.5% of the sample. Their cognate antigens are unknown. Sequencing was done on a sample of blood. The receptors shown here come from a girl between 10 and 17 years old with multiple sclerosis.

This clonotype was seen only once. The V and J genes are TRBV3-1 and TRBJ2-5; D is unresolved. With the DNA end fitting TRBJ2-7 better, the J assignment may be wrong. The CDR3 extends over 14 amino acids. Germline V gene data show CDR1 as LGHDT and CDR2 as YNNKEL (reference sequence). CDR3: CASSRGGGNYEQYF. The CDR3 DNA reads TGTGCCAGCAGCCGGGGTGGTGGGAACTACGAGCAGTACTTC.

The table lists this clonotype with a count of one. The V call is TRBV24-1, the J call TRBJ2-1, with D perhaps TRBD1 (6 bases). Germline V gene lookup returns CDR1 KGHDR and CDR2 SFDVKD. This CDR3 has 16 amino acids. V lost 9 bases and J 8 bases, leaving 25 bases between the germline ends. In DNA, the CDR3 is TGTGCCACCCTGCATGCGTACAGGGATCTAGTCGATGAGCAGTTCTTC. It is translated as CATLHAYRDLVDEQFF.

This chain uses TRBV6-2 or TRBV6-3 with TRBJ2-4; D call uncertain. The assigned J gene may be wrong: the sequence end matches TRBJ2-7 better. The germline V gene has CDR1 MNHEY and CDR2 SVGEGT. The length of the CDR3 is 12 residues. This CDR3 reads CASSYQSYEQYF. The CDR3 DNA is TGTGCCAGCAGTTACCAATCCTACGAGCAGTACTTC.

The V and J genes are TRBV11-3 and TRBJ2-3; D is possibly TRBD1 or TRBD2 (5 bases each). CDR1 and CDR2 (germline): SGHNT, YENEEA. The CDR3 covers 13 residues. The V gene lost 8 bases and the J gene lost 4 bases, with 13 bases spanning the gap. CDR3 DNA sequence: TGTGCCAGCCGACTCCGGGACCCAGATACGCAGTATTTT. The encoded protein is CASRLRDPDTQYF.

CDR3 DNA: TGTGCCAGCAGTTACGGGTTAAGGAGCGGGACCTACGAGCAGTACTTC. Translation gives CASSYGLRSGTYEQYF. The J gene is TRBJ2-7, the V gene TRBV6-6; 7 bases line up with TRBD2. Germline V gene lookup returns CDR1 MNHNY and CDR2 SVGAGI (reference sequence). J gave up 2 bases and V 2 bases, and 9 bases lay outside the gene matches. This CDR3 region has 16 residues.

In this sample, this clonotype turned up a few times. This chain uses TRBV29-1 with TRBJ2-3; 9 nucleotides agree with TRBD2. Germline-derived CDR1 and CDR2 are SQVTM and ANQGSEA. The CDR3 is 14 amino acids. The ends lost 6 bases at V and 4 bases at J; junction bases unmatched: 8. The CDR3 reads CSVPLAGTADTQYF. The CDR3 region has the DNA TGCAGCGTACCCCTAGCGGGAACGGCAGATACGCAGTATTTT.

This rearrangement joins TRBV6-5 to TRBJ2-7; 9 nucleotides match TRBD1. The CDR3 spans 13 residues. In germline, CDR1 is MNHEY, CDR2 SVGAGI. Trimming cost V 4 bases and J 6 bases; bases outside gene matches: 4. The chain's CDR3 is CASSWGQGSEQYF. CDR3 DNA: TGTGCCAGCAGTTGGGGACAGGGCAGCGAGCAGTACTTC.

This clonotype turned up a few times. At one end the junction does not follow the germline gene, possibly because of a read error. This chain joins TRBV6-1 and TRBJ2-7; TRBD2 aligns across 9 bases. Germline lookup yields CDR1 MNHNS and CDR2 SASEGT. The CDR3 totals 14 residues. The CDR3 DNA reads as TGTGCCTGCAGTGAGGCGGGAGGGTCCTACGAGCAGTACTTC. It yields the protein CACSEAGGSYEQYF.

The gene calls are TRBV20-1 and TRBJ2-3; 7 bases match TRBD2. The CDR3 is made up of 15 amino acids. Germline V lookup: CDR1 DFQATT, CDR2 SNEGSKA (reference sequence). The V segment lost 5 bases and the J segment 4 bases; nucleotides outside the gene matches: 12. CDR3 loop: CSAEVSASGPDTQYF. CDR3 in DNA: TGCAGTGCTGAGGTGTCGGCTAGCGGACCAGATACGCAGTATTTT.

This chain uses TRBV9 with TRBJ1-5; D not certain. The ends were cut back, 0 bases at V and 8 bases at J, with 9 bases in the middle. CDR3 length equals 13 residues. Looked up from germline, CDR1 is SGDLS and CDR2 is YYNGEE. The CDR3 sequence is CASSVGSGKPQHF. Written as DNA, the CDR3 is TGTGCCAGCAGCGTAGGATCCGGAAAGCCCCAGCATTTT.

The J gene is TRBJ2-3, the V gene TRBV6-1, with 12 bases identical to TRBD2. This CDR3 comprises 17 residues. The V gene end was trimmed by 5 bases and the J gene end by 0 bases; junction bases not matched to a gene: 6. CDR1 is MNHNS, CDR2 SASEGT, per germline. The CDR3 region is CASSSLAGGLSTDTQYF. The DNA for the CDR3 is TGTGCCAGCAGTAGTCTAGCGGGAGGGCTTAGCACAGATACGCAGTATTTT.

V usage is TRBV15 and J usage is TRBJ2-3; D gene unclear. The germline V gene encodes CDR1 LNHNV and CDR2 YYDKDF (reference sequence). V was cut by 3 bases and J by 5 bases, with 12 bases left in between. CDR3 size: 14 residues. The CDR3, as DNA: TGTGCCACCAGCAGCAATACGAATAAAGATACGCAGTATTTT. Its translation: CATSSNTNKDTQYF.

DNA for the CDR3: TGTGCCAGCAGCCCAACACTAGGGAGGCGGTACTTC. This gives the protein CASSPTLGRRYF. The chain carries TRBV11-2 and TRBJ2-5, with D tentatively TRBD2 (6 bases). CDR3 length: 12 residues. Trimming stripped 5 bases from V and 13 bases from J, with 17 bases between. Germline values: CDR1 SGHAT, CDR2 FQNNGV.

V is TRBV12-3 or TRBV12-4 and J is TRBJ2-1; the D is unclear. V lost 2 bases and J lost 15, with 14 bases in between. The CDR3 is 12 amino acids. The CDR3 DNA reads as TGTGCCAGCAGTTTAACCCGCGGATTGGTGTTCTTC. Translated: CASSLTRGLVFF.

In this sample, this clonotype turned up a few times. The V call is TRBV12-3 or TRBV12-4, the J call TRBJ2-7; TRBD2 agrees at 7 bases. The CDR3 extends over 15 amino acids. V was clipped by 4 bases and J by 5 bases; unmatched bases: 11. The CDR3 bases are TGTGCCAGCAGTTCCCAGGGTCAACGGGGGGACGAGCAGTACTTC. The encoded protein is CASSSQGQRGDEQYF.

V usage is TRBV29-1 and J usage is TRBJ2-5; D is unresolved. CDR3 size: 13 residues. V lost 4 bases, J lost 5 bases, and 14 bases lay in between. Per the germline V gene, CDR1 is SQVTM and CDR2 is ANQGSEA. The CDR3 loop reads CSVGRWVGETQYF. The CDR3 DNA reads TGCAGCGTTGGTCGATGGGTCGGGGAGACCCAGTACTTC.

The chain links TRBV3-1 to TRBJ2-1; 9 bases match TRBD2. Germline V gives CDR1 LGHDT, CDR2 YNNKEL (reference sequence). The CDR3 has 15 amino acids. J gave up 9 bases and V 2 bases, and 8 bases lay outside the gene matches. This CDR3 reads CASSQLSLAGIEQFF. Written as DNA, the CDR3 is TGTGCCAGCAGCCAATTGAGCCTAGCGGGAATTGAGCAGTTCTTC.

The chain carries TRBV7-3 and TRBJ2-3; D call uncertain. The CDR3 consists of 14 residues. CDR1 and CDR2 (germline): SGHTA, FQGTGA. The V and J ends lost 5 bases and 0 bases respectively, with 9 bases between them. CDR3 in DNA: TGTGCCAGCAGCGAAGTACCTAGCACAGATACGCAGTATTTT. It translates to CASSEVPSTDTQYF.

The V call is TRBV29-1, the J call TRBJ1-1, with 7 nucleotides matching TRBD1. Germline V lookup: CDR1 SQVTM, CDR2 ANQGSEA. The CDR3 consists of 13 residues. J gave up 1 base and V 5 bases, and 4 bases lay outside the gene matches. CDR3 sequence: CSVPGQPNTEAFF. The CDR3 bases are TGCAGCGTTCCGGGACAGCCGAACACTGAAGCTTTCTTT.

The chain has TRBV27 and TRBJ2-3; 10 bases are a match to TRBD2. Germline CDR1 reads MNHEY; CDR2 reads SMNVEV (reference sequence). This CDR3 is built from 14 residues. The V and J ends lost 10 bases and 4 bases, in that order; junction bases with no gene match: 8. The CDR3 is CATLLAGRADTQYF. In DNA form, the CDR3 reads TGTGCCACCCTACTAGCGGGAAGGGCAGATACGCAGTATTTT.

The rearrangement joins TRBV28 to TRBJ2-7; D may match TRBD1 or TRBD2 (5 bases each). Trimming removed 4 bases at V and 0 bases at J, with 22 bases between. Germline V gene sequence: CDR1 MDHEN, CDR2 SYDVKM. CDR3 length equals 18 residues. DNA of the CDR3: TGTGCCAGCAGTTCCCTGGGCCGCTGGGGGATTAACTCCTACGAGCAGTACTTC. Encoded protein: CASSSLGRWGINSYEQYF.

The chain employs TRBV6-5 and TRBJ1-5; D may be TRBD1 (6 bases). V dropped 2 bases and J dropped 10 bases, with 15 bases sitting between them. Looked up from germline, CDR1 is MNHEY and CDR2 is SVGAGI. This CDR3 region has 14 residues. The CDR3 sequence: CASSYALQGSPQHF. CDR3 bases: TGTGCCAGCAGTTACGCTTTACAGGGCTCACCCCAGCATTTT.

The rearrangement uses TRBV7-2 and TRBJ2-1; a weak D match, TRBD2 (6 bases). The V gene lost 1 base and the J gene lost 13 bases, with 11 bases spanning the gap. This CDR3 region has 12 residues. The germline gives CDR1 SGHTA, CDR2 FQGNSA. The CDR3 coding sequence is TGTACCAGCAGCTTAGTGGGGACTGCACAGTTCTTC. This codes for CTSSLVGTAQFF.

The chain links TRBV2 to TRBJ2-3; possibly TRBD1 or TRBD2 for D (5 bases each). The CDR3 is 14 residues long. V lost 8 bases and J lost 2, with 14 bases in between. Germline V lookup: CDR1 SNHLY, CDR2 FYNNEI. The CDR3 loop is CASAVGDLTDTQYF. CDR3 DNA sequence: TGTGCCAGCGCAGTGGGGGACCTCACAGATACGCAGTATTTT.

This clonotype was seen a handful of times. CDR3 amino acids: CASSLRDRSSYEQYF. CDR3 sequence (DNA): TGTGCCAGCAGTCTCCGGGACAGGAGCTCCTACGAGCAGTACTTC. The gene calls are TRBV6-1 and TRBJ2-7; 8 nucleotides match TRBD1. CDR1 is MNHNS and CDR2 is SASEGT in the germline V gene. V shed 5 bases, J shed 0 bases, and the junction held 6 bases outside the gene matches. CDR3 size: 15 residues.

The chain combines TRBV4-3 with TRBJ2-5, with D perhaps matching TRBD1 or TRBD2 (5 bases each). Between the trimmed V and J ends, which lost 0 bases and 2 bases, there was a span of 10 bases. In germline, CDR1 is LGHNA, CDR2 YSLEER. The CDR3 has 15 residues. CDR3 protein: CASSQDGAQQETQYF. In DNA, the CDR3 is TGCGCCAGCAGCCAAGACGGGGCCCAGCAAGAGACCCAGTACTTC.

This clonotype was observed a few times. This chain connects TRBV12-3 or TRBV12-4 to TRBJ2-7; D is perhaps TRBD1 or TRBD2 (6 bases each). The CDR3 runs to 14 residues. V lost 5 bases and J lost 12, with 23 bases in between. This CDR3 reads CASSPSGQGGSRYF. CDR3 in DNA: TGTGCCAGCAGTCCCTCGGGCCAAGGGGGGAGTCGGTACTTC.

This chain connects TRBV20-1 to TRBJ2-1, with a weak D call TRBD2 (6 bases). The CDR3 has 15 residues. Germline V gives CDR1 DFQATT, CDR2 SNEGSKA (reference sequence). The germline V and J ends were trimmed by 2 bases and 9 bases, with 20 bases remaining between them. The CDR3, as DNA: TGCAGTGCTAGACCGCCGGGACTGATCCAACTTGAGCAGTTCTTC. As protein: CSARPPGLIQLEQFF.

CDR3 in DNA: TGTGCCAGCAAGGCGGGAGGGCCCTACAATGAGCAGTTCTTC. It specifies CASKAGGPYNEQFF. The chain has TRBV2 and TRBJ2-1, with TRBD2 matching over 9 bases. Germline loops: CDR1 SNHLY, CDR2 FYNNEI. This CDR3 has 14 residues. V lost 7 bases, J lost 2 bases, and 3 bases stayed unmatched.

V usage is TRBV7-9 and J usage is TRBJ1-1; D is ambiguous. The CDR3 runs to 14 residues. V lost 7 bases and J lost 2, with 14 bases in between. Germline lookup yields CDR1 SEHNR and CDR2 FQNEAQ (reference sequence). CDR3 in amino acids: CASNFWAENTEAFF. CDR3 nucleotide sequence: TGTGCCAGCAACTTCTGGGCAGAAAACACTGAAGCTTTCTTT.